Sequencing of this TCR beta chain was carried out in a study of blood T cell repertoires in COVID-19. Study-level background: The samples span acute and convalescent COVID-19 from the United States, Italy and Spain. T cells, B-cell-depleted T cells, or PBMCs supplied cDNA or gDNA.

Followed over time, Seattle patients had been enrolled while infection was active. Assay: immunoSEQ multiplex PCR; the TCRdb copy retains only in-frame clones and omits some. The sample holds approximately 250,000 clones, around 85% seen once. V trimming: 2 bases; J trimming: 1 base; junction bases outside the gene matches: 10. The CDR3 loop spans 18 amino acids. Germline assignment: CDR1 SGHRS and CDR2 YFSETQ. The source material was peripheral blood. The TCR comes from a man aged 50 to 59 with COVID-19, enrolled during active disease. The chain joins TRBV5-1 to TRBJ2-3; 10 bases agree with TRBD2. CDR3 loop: CASSFLPWLAGGTDTQYF. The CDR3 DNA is TGCGCCAGCAGCTTCCTCCCCTGGCTAGCGGGGGGCACAGATACGCAGTATTTT. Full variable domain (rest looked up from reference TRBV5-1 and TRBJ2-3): KAGVTQTPRYLIKTRGQQVTLSCSPISGHRSVSWYQQTPGQGLQFLFEYFSETQRNKGNFPGRFSGRQFSNSRSEMNVSTLELGDSALYLCASSFLPWLAGGTDTQYFGPGTRLTVL.